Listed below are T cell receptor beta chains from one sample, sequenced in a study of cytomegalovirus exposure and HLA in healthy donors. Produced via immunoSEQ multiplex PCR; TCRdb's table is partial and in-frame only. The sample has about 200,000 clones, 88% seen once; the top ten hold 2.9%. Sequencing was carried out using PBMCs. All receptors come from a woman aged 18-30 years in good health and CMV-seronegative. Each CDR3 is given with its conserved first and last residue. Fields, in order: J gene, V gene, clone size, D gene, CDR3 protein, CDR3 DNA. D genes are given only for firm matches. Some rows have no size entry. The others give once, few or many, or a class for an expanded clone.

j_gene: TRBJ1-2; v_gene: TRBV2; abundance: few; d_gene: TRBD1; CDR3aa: CASRPETGFGYTF; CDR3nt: TGTGCCAGCAGGCCCGAGACAGGGTTTGGCTACACCTTC
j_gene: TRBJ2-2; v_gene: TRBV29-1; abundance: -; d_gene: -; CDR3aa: CSARTGEGGELFF; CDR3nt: TGCAGCGCCAGGACGGGGGAAGGTGGGGAGCTGTTTTTT
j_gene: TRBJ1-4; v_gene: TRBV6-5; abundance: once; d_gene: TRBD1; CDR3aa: CASSRRDSNEKLFF; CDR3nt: TGTGCCAGCAGTCGCCGGGACAGTAATGAAAAACTGTTTTTT
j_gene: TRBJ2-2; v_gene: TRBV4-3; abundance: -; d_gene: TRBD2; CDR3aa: CASSQATSGNPNTGELFF; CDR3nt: TGCGCCAGCAGCCAGGCAACTAGCGGGAACCCGAACACCGGGGAGCTGTTTTTT
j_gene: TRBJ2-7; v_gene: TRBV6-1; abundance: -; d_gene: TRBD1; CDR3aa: CASRPGQDFSYEQYF; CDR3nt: TGTGCCAGCAGACCGGGACAGGACTTCTCCTACGAGCAGTACTTC
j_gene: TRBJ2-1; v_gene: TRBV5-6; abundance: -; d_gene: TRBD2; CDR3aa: CASSFRSSGSLSSYNEQFF; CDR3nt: TGTGCCAGCAGTTTCCGCTCTAGCGGGAGCTTGAGCTCCTACAATGAGCAGTTCTTC
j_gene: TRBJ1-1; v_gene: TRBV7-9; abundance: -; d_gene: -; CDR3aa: CASSLEDSMNTEAFF; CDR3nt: TGTGCCAGCAGCTTAGAAGACAGCATGAACACTGAAGCTTTCTTT
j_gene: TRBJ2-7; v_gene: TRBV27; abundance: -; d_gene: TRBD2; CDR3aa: CASSPSGSAYEQYF; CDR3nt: TGTGCCAGCAGCCCTAGCGGGAGCGCGTACGAGCAGTACTTC
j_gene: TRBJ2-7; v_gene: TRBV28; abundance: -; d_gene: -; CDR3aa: CASSPTMSRGYSYEQYF; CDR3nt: TGTGCCAGCAGTCCAACGATGTCGCGTGGTTATTCCTACGAGCAGTACTTC
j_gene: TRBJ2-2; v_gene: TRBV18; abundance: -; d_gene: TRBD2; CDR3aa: CASSLNRLAGRSNTGELFF; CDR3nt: TGTGCCAGCTCACTAAATAGACTAGCGGGAAGATCGAACACCGGGGAGCTGTTTTTT
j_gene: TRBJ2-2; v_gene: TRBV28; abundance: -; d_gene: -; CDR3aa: CASSYGSGYTGELFF; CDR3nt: TGTGCCAGCAGTTATGGTAGCGGATACACCGGGGAGCTGTTTTTT
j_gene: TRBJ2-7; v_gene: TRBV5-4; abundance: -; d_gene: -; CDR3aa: CASSSRQESDEQYF; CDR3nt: TGTGCCAGCAGCTCGAGACAGGAATCCGACGAGCAGTACTTC
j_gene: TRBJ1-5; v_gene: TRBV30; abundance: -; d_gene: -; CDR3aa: CAWGQGQPQHF; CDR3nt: TGTGCCTGGGGTCAGGGTCAGCCCCAGCATTTT
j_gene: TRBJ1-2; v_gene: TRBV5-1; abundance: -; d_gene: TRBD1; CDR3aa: CASRLTGVEGYTF; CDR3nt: TGCGCCAGCAGATTAACAGGGGTCGAGGGCTACACCTTC
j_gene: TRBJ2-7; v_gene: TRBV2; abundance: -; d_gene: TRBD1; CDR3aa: CASSGDRVHEQYF; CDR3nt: TGTGCCAGCAGTGGAGACAGGGTGCACGAGCAGTACTTC
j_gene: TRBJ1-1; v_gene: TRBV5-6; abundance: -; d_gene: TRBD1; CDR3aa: CASSFLQGGEAFF; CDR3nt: TGTGCCAGCAGCTTTTTACAGGGGGGAGAAGCTTTCTTT
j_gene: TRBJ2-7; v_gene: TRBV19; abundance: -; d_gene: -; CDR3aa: CASSARQAHEQYF; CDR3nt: TGTGCCAGTAGCGCAAGACAGGCCCACGAGCAGTACTTC